This T cell receptor beta chain was sequenced in a study of CXCR3-negative and CXCR3-positive naive CD8 T cells. Overall study context: The dataset comprises some 150 million TRB reads in total, with about 1.5 +/- 0.3 million reads per library. The study's findings and limits: Relative to memory CD8+ cells, whose diversity was much lower, both naive subsets had comparably high diversity.

The study made its TRB cDNA libraries by 5' RACE, adding UMI labels. TCRdb reprocessed the 5' RACE reads; each CDR3 protein has one entry and no DNA is given. The record lists fewer than 55,000 distinct CDR3 sequences, of which the ten most abundant hold more than 1.3%. Germline lookup yields CDR1 MNHEY and CDR2 SMNVEV (reference sequence). The CDR3 runs 15 residues. About this clonotype itself: What it binds is unknown.

The sample consisted of naive CXCR3- CD8+ T cells from blood. This sample's subset: CD45RO-CCR7+CD27+CD95- naive CD8+ T cells lacking CXCR3 (TNR3-). The sequence was collected from a human donor in good health. Some clones in this sample may be carry-over from other donors' samples. The rearrangement uses TRBV27 and TRBJ2-3; the D call of TRBD2 rests on TCRdb alone, since no DNA is present to check it. The CDR3: CASSLLGGDTDTQYF.